This T cell receptor beta chain was recorded in a study of shared clonotypes between healthy human individuals. CDR1 and CDR2 (germline): LGHNA, YSLEER. V lost 4 bases, J lost 6 bases, and 11 bases stayed unmatched. The CDR3 runs 16 residues. This clone was observed once. Its antigen is as yet unknown. Negatively enriched CD4+ T cells were divided by CD45RA into naive and memory. Sorted-subset replicate PCRs used 200 ng DNA, some 30,000 T cell genomes. TCRdb's copy holds only in-frame clones and misses some; the assay was immunoSEQ multiplex PCR. The sample contains roughly 2.2 million clones, less than 95% of which appear only once. Broader study findings: Generally, naive subsets came out with larger estimated richness than memory subsets.

The receptor was derived from a man between 18 and 35 years old in good health. Some clones in this sample may be carry-over from other donors' samples. The V gene is TRBV4-3, the J gene TRBJ2-2; 7 positions agree with TRBD2. The sequenced sample consisted of naive CD4+ T cells from PBMCs. The sample's subset: CD45RA+ positively selected. In DNA, the CDR3 is TGCGCCAGCAGCCGGGGGGGAGGTGAGGTATCCGGGGAGCTGTTTTTT. Translation gives CASSRGGGEVSGELFF.